These T cell receptor beta chains were read from a single sample in a study of glioma-infiltrating T cells after dendritic cell vaccination. Clones were read by immunoSEQ multiplex PCR, and TCRdb kept only the in-frame ones, dropping some. The sample has some 110,000 clones, around 90% seen once. The sequencing used blood, collected after dendritic cell vaccination. All receptors derive from a human donor with glioblastoma. CDR3s include the opening cysteine and the closing phenylalanine or tryptophan. A D gene is named only where the DNA matches it firmly. Only some rows state a clone size, as once, few, many or a class for expanded clones.

.	TRBV4-2	TRBJ2-5	.	TGTGCCAGCAGCCAAGCTAGTGAAGAGACCCAGTACTTC	CASSQASEETQYF
TRBD1	TRBV5-1	TRBJ2-3	.	TGCGCCAGCAGAGGGACAGGTAGGCAGGATACGCAGTATTTT	CASRGTGRQDTQYF
.	TRBV5-8	TRBJ1-1	.	TGTGCCAGCCCGGGCCGAGGAGGGAGGAACACTGAAGCTTTCTTT	CASPGRGGRNTEAFF
TRBD1	TRBV5-1	TRBJ2-1	.	TGCGCCAGCAGCGTAGGACAGGGGTACAATGAGCAGTTCTTC	CASSVGQGYNEQFF
.	TRBV27	TRBJ2-2	.	TGTGCCAGCAGTTTATGGGGTAGGGGAAACACCGGGGAGCTGTTTTTT	CASSLWGRGNTGELFF
TRBD1	TRBV27	TRBJ1-1	.	TGTGCCAGCAGTCTGACAGGGTCAAGAGGCGCTGAAGCTTTCTTT	CASSLTGSRGAEAFF
TRBD1	TRBV18	TRBJ2-7	.	TGTGCCAGCTCATCTCAGACAGGGAACTACGAGCAGTACTTC	CASSSQTGNYEQYF
TRBD1	TRBV7-2	TRBJ1-1	.	TGTGCCAGCAGCCCCGGACAGGGGGCTGCTTTCTTT	CASSPGQGAAFF
.	TRBV19	TRBJ1-5	.	TGTGCCAGTAGCTTACTAACAGGGAGCAATCAGCCCCAGCATTTT	CASSLLTGSNQPQHF
TRBD1	TRBV5-4	TRBJ1-1	.	TGTGCCAGCAGCTTGGGACAGGGAGGCACTGAAGCTTTCTTT	CASSLGQGGTEAFF
TRBD1	TRBV29-1	TRBJ2-1	.	TGCAGCGGGGGGACAGGGGGCTCCTACAATGAGCAGTTCTTC	CSGGTGGSYNEQFF
.	TRBV7-2	TRBJ2-7	.	TGTGCCAGCAGCTTAGTATCCAGCGGAGGCTTTACCGAGCAGTACTTC	CASSLVSSGGFTEQYF
.	TRBV6-5	TRBJ1-1	.	TGTGCCAGCAGTTACTGGGACGGGAGAATGGGAGCTTTCTTT	CASSYWDGRMGAFF
TRBD1	TRBV18	TRBJ1-1	.	TGTGCCAGCTCACCGTCCGGGACAGGGGGCGAAGCTTTCTTT	CASSPSGTGGEAFF
.	TRBV6-1	TRBJ2-1	.	TGTGCCAGCAGTGAAGGACAGCCCTTGAGGAATGAGCAGTTCTTC	CASSEGQPLRNEQFF
.	TRBV5-1	TRBJ2-3	.	TGCGCCAGCAGCTTGGCGCTGGGCAGCGGCTCAGATACGCAGTATTTT	CASSLALGSGSDTQYF
TRBD1	TRBV14	TRBJ1-1	.	TGTGCCAGCAGACCGACAGGGGCGAACACTGAAGCTTTCTTT	CASRPTGANTEAFF
TRBD1	TRBV5-4	TRBJ1-2	.	TGTGCCAGCAGAGCGTGGGACAGGGGGCAACAGGGCTACACCTTC	CASRAWDRGQQGYTF
TRBD1	TRBV10-3	TRBJ1-2	once	TGTGCCTCTAAGGGTACCGACAGGGGGTACGTCTATGGCTACACCTTC	CASKGTDRGYVYGYTF
.	TRBV29-1	TRBJ1-2	.	TGCAGCGTCCCCGAGAATGGCTACACCTTC	CSVPENGYTF
.	TRBV25-1	TRBJ1-2	.	TGTGCCAGCAGTCGGGCGGGGGTGACTAACTATGGCTACACCTTC	CASSRAGVTNYGYTF
.	TRBV19	TRBJ1-3	.	TGTGCCAGTACGCCCTCGGTCTCTGGAAACACCATATATTTT	CASTPSVSGNTIYF
TRBD2	TRBV4-1	TRBJ2-3	.	TGCGCCAGCAGCCAAGAGTCGGCGGGAGCGGGGACAGATACGCAGTATTTT	CASSQESAGAGTDTQYF
.	TRBV5-1	TRBJ2-7	once	TGCGCCAGCAGCTTGGCCTCTTCCTACGAGCAGTACTTC	CASSLASSYEQYF
.	TRBV6-1	TRBJ2-3	.	TGTGCCAGCAGTGAAGGGGGACACCTCACAGATACGCAGTATTTT	CASSEGGHLTDTQYF
.	TRBV12-5	TRBJ2-7	once	TGTGCTAGTGGTTTCCCCCACCTAGCCGAGCAGTACTTC	CASGFPHLAEQYF